The rows below give T cell receptor beta chains drawn from one sample of a study of response to subunit inactivated influenza vaccine. TCRdb itself ran the RT-PCR reads through MiXCR, one entry per CDR3 protein. This table has over 750,000 distinct CDR3 sequences, around 20% appearing once. Material: PBMCs from blood, obtained roughly 5 days after vaccination. The receptors derive from a man between 45 and 60 years old who received an inactivated influenza vaccine. CDR3s include the opening cysteine and the closing phenylalanine or tryptophan. The D gene is left open where the match is weak. Not all rows give a size; the values are once, few, many and, for expanded clones, a class.

>TRBJ2-2|.|TRBD2|TRBV5-5
TGTGCCAGCAGCTTGGTTCAGGCGGGAGGGCTTGGCGGGGAGCTGTTTTTT
CASSLVQAGGLGGELFF
>TRBJ2-7|.|.|TRBV5-1
TGCGCCAGCAGCCCCGAGCGGTTCTACGAGCAGTACTTC
CASSPERFYEQYF
>TRBJ2-7|.|.|TRBV21-1
TGTGCCAGCAGCAAAGCGGTGTCTCGGGACCTCTACGAGCAGTACTTC
CASSKAVSRDLYEQYF
>TRBJ2-3|.|TRBD2|TRBV28
TGTGCCAGCAAGGGACTAATAACAGATACGCAGTATTTT
CASKGLITDTQYF
>TRBJ1-2|.|.|TRBV12-3/TRBV12-4
TGTGCCAGCTGTTCTCGGCGAGGCTACACCTTC
CASCSRRGYTF
>TRBJ2-1|.|TRBD2|TRBV14
TGTGCCAGCAGCAATAGCGGGAGGTTCAATGAGCAGTTCTTC
CASSNSGRFNEQFF
>TRBJ2-5|.|.|TRBV7-2
TGTGCCAGCAGCTTAGCGGGAGGCAAAGGGTTGACCCAGTACTTC
CASSLAGGKGLTQYF
>TRBJ2-3|many|.|TRBV10-3
TGTGCCATCAGTGACAGCACAGATACGCAGTATTTT
CAISDSTDTQYF
>TRBJ1-5|few|.|TRBV2
TGTGCCAGCAGTGCCCAGGGAGTAGGAGGTCAGCCCCAGCATTTT
CASSAQGVGGQPQHF
>TRBJ1-6|.|.|TRBV3-2
TGTGCCAGCTGCCCGTCGGTTCAAGGGAATTCACCCCTCCACTTT
CASCPSVQGNSPLHF
>TRBJ1-1|few|.|TRBV7-9
TGTGCCAGCAGCGAGGGGGTAACTGAAGCTTTCTTT
CASSEGVTEAFF
>TRBJ2-7|.|.|TRBV20-1
TGCAGTGCTAGTGCCGGGACGGGTTCCTACGAGCAGTACTTC
CSASAGTGSYEQYF
>TRBJ2-5|many|.|TRBV5-1
TGCGCCAGCAGCGGAGGGACACCACAAGAGACCCAGTACTTC
CASSGGTPQETQYF
>TRBJ2-7|.|.|TRBV30
TGTGCCTGGAGTGTAGGGCCGCCCGAGCAGTACTTC
CAWSVGPPEQYF
>TRBJ2-2|few|TRBD2|TRBV4-3
TGCGCCAGCAGCCAGGGACTAGCGGGGGTGGGAACCGGGGAGCTGTTTTTT
CASSQGLAGVGTGELFF
>TRBJ1-5|.|.|TRBV21-1
TGTGCCAGTTCTTATCAGCCCCAGCATTTT
CASSYQPQHF
>TRBJ2-7|.|TRBD2|TRBV7-9
TGTGCCAGCAGCTCTACACTAGCGGGGCAGTACGAGCAGTACTTC
CASSSTLAGQYEQYF
>TRBJ2-1|few|.|TRBV7-8
TGTGCCAGCAGCTTAGCTAGAGGGTCAGACAGTGAGCAGTTCTTC
CASSLARGSDSEQFF
>TRBJ1-4|once|.|TRBV30
TGTGCCTGGGAGGGAGATATTGGTGAAAAACTGTTTTTT
CAWEGDIGEKLFF
>TRBJ2-3|few|TRBD1|TRBV12-3/TRBV12-4
TGTGCCAGCAGACCGGACAGGAGCACAGATACGCAGTATTTT
CASRPDRSTDTQYF
>TRBJ2-1|many|.|TRBV30
TGTGCCTGGGAGGGGGGTCATGTCTTTCTAGGTGAGCAGTTCTTC
CAWEGGHVFLGEQFF
>TRBJ2-7|.|.|TRBV20-1
TGCAGTGCTAGTGAACACCCGCCGACTTCCTACGAGCAGTACTTC
CSASEHPPTSYEQYF
>TRBJ2-3|.|.|TRBV6-5
TGTGCCAGCAGCTACTCCCCGCGGGTGGGCACAGATACGCAGTATTTT
CASSYSPRVGTDTQYF
>TRBJ2-5|.|.|TRBV7-2
TGTGCCAGCAGCCTATGGCGGGACAATGTTCTGACCCAGTACTTC
CASSLWRDNVLTQYF
>TRBJ1-2|.|TRBD1|TRBV12-3/TRBV12-4
TGTGCCAGCAGCCTACAGGGGCAGGTTGACTACACCTTC
CASSLQGQVDYTF
>TRBJ2-7|.|TRBD1|TRBV20-1
TGCAGTGCTAGAGATCTAGGGGGCCATCTTGACGAGCAGTACTTC
CSARDLGGHLDEQYF
>TRBJ1-2|.|.|TRBV15
TGTGCCACCAGCAGACAAACCGGACGCCCCTATGGCTACACCTTC
CATSRQTGRPYGYTF
>TRBJ2-3|.|.|TRBV12-3/TRBV12-4
TGTGCCAGCAGTTTTATGGCTTTCACAGATACGCAGTATTTT
CASSFMAFTDTQYF
>TRBJ1-2|.|.|TRBV30
TGTGCCTGGAGTCCCGGCCCCGCGATTAACTATGGCTACACCTTC
CAWSPGPAINYGYTF